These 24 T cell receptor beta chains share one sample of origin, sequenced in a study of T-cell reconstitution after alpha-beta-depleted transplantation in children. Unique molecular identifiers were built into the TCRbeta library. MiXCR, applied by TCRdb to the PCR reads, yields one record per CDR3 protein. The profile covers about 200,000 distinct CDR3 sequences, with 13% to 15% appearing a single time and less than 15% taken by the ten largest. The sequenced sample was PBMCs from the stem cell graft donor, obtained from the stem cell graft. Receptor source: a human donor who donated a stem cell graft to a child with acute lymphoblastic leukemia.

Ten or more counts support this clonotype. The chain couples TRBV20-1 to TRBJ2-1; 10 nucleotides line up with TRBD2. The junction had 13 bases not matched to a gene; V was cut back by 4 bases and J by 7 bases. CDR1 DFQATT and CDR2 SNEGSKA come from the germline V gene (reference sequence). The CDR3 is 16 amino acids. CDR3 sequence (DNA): TGCAGTGCTACGGAAGCTAGCGGGAGCGTCGGGAATGAGCAGTTCTTC. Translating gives CSATEASGSVGNEQFF.

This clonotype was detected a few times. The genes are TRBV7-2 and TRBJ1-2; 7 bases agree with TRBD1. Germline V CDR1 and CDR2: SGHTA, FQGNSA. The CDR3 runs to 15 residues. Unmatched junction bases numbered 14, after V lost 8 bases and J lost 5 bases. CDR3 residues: CASGSLGGTDYGYTF. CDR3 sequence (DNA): TGTGCCAGCGGTTCTCTTGGAGGGACAGATTATGGCTACACCTTC.

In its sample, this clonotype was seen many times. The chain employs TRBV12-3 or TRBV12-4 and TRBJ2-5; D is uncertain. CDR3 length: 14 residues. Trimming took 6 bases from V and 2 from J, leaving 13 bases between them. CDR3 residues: CASSPSGAQETQYF. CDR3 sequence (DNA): TGTGCCAGCAGCCCATCAGGAGCACAAGAGACCCAGTACTTC.

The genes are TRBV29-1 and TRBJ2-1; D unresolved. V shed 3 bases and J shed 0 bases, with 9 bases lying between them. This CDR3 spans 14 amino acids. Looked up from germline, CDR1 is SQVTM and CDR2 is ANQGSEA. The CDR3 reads CSVEVYSSYNEQFF. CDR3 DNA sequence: TGCAGCGTTGAGGTCTACAGCTCCTACAATGAGCAGTTCTTC.

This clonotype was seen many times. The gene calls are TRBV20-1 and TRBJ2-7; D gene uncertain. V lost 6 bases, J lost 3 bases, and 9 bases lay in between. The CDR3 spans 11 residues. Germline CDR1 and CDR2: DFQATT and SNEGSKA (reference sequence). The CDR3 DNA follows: TGCAGTGCCTCGAACCGCTACGAGCAGTACTTC. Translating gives CSASNRYEQYF.

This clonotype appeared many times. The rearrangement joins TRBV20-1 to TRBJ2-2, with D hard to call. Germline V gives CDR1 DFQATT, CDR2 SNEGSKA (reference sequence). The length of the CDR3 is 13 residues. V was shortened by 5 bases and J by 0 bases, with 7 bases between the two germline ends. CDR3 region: CSAGRANTGELFF. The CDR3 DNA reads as TGCAGTGCTGGCCGGGCGAACACCGGGGAGCTGTTTTTT.

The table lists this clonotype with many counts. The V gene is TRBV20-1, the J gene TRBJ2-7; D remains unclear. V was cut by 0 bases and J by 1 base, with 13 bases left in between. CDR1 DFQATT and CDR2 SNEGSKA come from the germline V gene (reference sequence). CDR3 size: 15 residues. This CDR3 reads CSARDRSRISYEQYF. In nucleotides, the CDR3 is TGCAGTGCTAGAGATCGATCCAGAATTTCCTACGAGCAGTACTTC.

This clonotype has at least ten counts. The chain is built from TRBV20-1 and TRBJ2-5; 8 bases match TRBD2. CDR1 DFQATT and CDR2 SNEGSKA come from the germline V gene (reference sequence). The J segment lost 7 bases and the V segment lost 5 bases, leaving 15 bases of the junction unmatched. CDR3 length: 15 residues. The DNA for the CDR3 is TGCAGTGCTTCCCCCGGGAGGGAGCCTTGGGGGACCCAGTACTTC. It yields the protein CSASPGREPWGTQYF.

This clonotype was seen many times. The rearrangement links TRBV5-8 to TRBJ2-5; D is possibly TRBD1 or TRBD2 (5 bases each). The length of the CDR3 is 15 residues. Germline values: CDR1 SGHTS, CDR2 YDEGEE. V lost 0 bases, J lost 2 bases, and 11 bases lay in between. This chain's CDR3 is CASSLGGLQQETQYF. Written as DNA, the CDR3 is TGTGCCAGCAGCTTGGGGGGGTTACAGCAAGAGACCCAGTACTTC.

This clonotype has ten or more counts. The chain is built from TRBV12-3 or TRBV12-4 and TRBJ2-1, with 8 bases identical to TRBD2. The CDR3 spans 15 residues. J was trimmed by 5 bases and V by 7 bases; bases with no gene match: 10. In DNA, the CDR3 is TGTGCCAGCACCGAAAGCGGGAGTAGCCACAATGAGCAGTTCTTC. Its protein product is CASTESGSSHNEQFF.

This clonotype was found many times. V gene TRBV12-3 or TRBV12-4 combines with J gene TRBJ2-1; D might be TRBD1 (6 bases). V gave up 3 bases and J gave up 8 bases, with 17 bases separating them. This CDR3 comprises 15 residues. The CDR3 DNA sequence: TGTGCCAGCAGTTTTGGAGACAGGCGCCGCGATGAGCAGTTCTTC. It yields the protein CASSFGDRRRDEQFF.

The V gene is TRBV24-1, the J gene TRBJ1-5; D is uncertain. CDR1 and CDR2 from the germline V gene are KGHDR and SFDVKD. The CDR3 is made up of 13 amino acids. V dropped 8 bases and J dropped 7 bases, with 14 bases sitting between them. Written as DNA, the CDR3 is TGTGCCACCATCGGCGGGCCCAGGCAGCCCCAGCATTTT. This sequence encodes CATIGGPRQPQHF.

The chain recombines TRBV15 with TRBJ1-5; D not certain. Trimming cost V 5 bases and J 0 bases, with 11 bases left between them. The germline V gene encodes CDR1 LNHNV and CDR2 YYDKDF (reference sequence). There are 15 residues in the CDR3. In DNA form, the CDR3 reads TGTGCCACCAGCCCAGACGGTTATAGCAATCAGCCCCAGCATTTT. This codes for CATSPDGYSNQPQHF.

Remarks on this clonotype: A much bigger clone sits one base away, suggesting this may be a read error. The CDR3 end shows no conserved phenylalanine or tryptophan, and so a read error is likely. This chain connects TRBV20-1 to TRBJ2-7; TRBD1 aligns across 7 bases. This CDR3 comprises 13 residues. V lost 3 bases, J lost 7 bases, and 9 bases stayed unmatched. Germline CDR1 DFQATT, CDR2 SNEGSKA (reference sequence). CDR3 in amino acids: CSARRQGSGEQYL. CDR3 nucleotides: TGCAGTGCTAGGCGACAGGGCTCGGGGGAGCAGTACTTG.

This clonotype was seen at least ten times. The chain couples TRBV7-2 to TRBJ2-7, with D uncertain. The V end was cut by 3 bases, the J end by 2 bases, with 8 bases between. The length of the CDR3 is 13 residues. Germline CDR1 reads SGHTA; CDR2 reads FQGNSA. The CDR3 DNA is TGTGCCAGCAGCTTCGGTTGGCCCTACGAGCAGTACTTC. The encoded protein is CASSFGWPYEQYF.

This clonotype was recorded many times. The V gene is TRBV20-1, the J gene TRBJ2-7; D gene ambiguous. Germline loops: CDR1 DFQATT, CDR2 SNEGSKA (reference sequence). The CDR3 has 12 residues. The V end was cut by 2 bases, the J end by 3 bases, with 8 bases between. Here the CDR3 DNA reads TGCAGTGCTAGACCAAAAGTCTACGAGCAGTACTTC. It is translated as CSARPKVYEQYF.

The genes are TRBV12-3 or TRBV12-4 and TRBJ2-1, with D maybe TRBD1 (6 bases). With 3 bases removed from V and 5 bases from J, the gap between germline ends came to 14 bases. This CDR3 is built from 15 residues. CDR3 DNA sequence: TGTGCCAGCAGTTTGGGTCTGGACAGAAACAATGAGCAGTTCTTC. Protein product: CASSLGLDRNNEQFF.

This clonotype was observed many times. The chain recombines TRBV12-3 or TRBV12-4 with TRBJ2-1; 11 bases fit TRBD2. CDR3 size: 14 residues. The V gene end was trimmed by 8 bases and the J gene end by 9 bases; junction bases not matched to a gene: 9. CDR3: CASAGTSGPSEQFF. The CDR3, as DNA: TGTGCCAGCGCTGGGACTAGCGGCCCTTCTGAGCAGTTCTTC.

CDR3 protein: CASGWLDVPNYGYTF. The CDR3 region has the DNA TGTGCCAGCGGCTGGCTGGACGTCCCTAACTATGGCTACACCTTC. The chain recombines TRBV19 with TRBJ1-2; D unresolved. CDR1 is LNHDA, CDR2 SQIVND, per germline (reference sequence). V was trimmed by 9 bases and J by 0 bases, leaving 17 bases between them. The CDR3 covers 15 residues. The entire variable domain, with the rest obtained from reference TRBV19 and TRBJ1-2, is as follows: DGGITQSPKYLFRKEGQNVTLSCEQNLNHDAMYWYRQDPGQGLRLIYYSQIVNDFQKGDIAEGYSVSREKKESFPLTVTSAQKNPTAFYLCASGWLDVPNYGYTFGSGTRLTVV.

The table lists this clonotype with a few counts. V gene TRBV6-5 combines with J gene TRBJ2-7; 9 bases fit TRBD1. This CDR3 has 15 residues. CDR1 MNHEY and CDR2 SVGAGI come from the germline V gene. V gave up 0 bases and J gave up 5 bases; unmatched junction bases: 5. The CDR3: CASSYSGQGYHEQYF. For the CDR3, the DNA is TGTGCCAGCAGTTACTCGGGACAGGGCTACCACGAGCAGTACTTC.

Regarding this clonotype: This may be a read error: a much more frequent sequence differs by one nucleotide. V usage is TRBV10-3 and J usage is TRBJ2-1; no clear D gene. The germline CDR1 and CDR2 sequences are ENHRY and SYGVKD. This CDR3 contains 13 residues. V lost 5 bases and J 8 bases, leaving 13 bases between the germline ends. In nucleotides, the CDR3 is TGTGCCATCAGTATGAGAGGCTGGGATGAGCAGTTCTTC. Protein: CAISMRGWDEQFF.

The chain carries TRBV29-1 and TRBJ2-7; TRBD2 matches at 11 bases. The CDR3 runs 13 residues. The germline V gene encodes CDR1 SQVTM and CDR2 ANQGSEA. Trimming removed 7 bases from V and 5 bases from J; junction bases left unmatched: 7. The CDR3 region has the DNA TGCAGCGGTAAACTAGCGGGAGATAACGAGCAGTACTTC. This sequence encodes CSGKLAGDNEQYF.

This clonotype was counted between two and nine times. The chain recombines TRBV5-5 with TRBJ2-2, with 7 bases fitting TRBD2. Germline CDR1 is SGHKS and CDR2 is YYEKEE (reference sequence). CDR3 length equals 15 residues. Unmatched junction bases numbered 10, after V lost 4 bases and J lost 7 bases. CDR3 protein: CASSPGWEGNGELFF. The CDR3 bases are TGTGCCAGCAGCCCCGGATGGGAGGGAAACGGGGAGCTGTTTTTT.

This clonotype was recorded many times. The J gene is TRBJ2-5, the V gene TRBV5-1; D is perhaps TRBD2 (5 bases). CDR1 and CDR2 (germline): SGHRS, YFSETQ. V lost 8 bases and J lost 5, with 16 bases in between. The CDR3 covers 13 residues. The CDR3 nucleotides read TGCGCCAGTGACCGGACTGGCTCGGAGACCCAGTACTTC. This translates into CASDRTGSETQYF.